Included here is one T cell receptor beta chain sequence, with context. The target antigen is unknown. The germline CDR1 and CDR2 sequences are SGHRS and YFSETQ. This CDR3 contains 13 residues. J gave up 5 bases and V 4 bases, and 3 bases lay outside the gene matches. Sequencing used immunoSEQ version 4 in survey mode. Sequenced by immunoSEQ multiplex PCR; TCRdb stores in-frame clones only, minus some. This repertoire shows 40,000 or so clones, about 87% found once; its top ten account for 0.4% to 0.5%. Cells were stimulated nonspecifically with anti-CD3/anti-CD28 magnetic beads. Sorting of responding CD4+ T cells relied on upregulated CD40 ligand together with CD69. The data originate from a study of persistence of HIV-infected CD4 T cells. Study-level information: Anti-CD3/anti-CD28 beads activated more cells than antigen stimulation did. General study points: Bulk TCR data could not be restricted to HIV-1-infected CMV-responding cells. Antigen-responding cells were enriched for degenerate expanded CDR3beta sequences. CMV- and Gag-responding cells had lower TCRbeta richness than CD3/CD28-responding cells.

The rearrangement joins TRBV5-1 to TRBJ2-1; TRBD1 aligns across 7 bases. The input for sequencing was CD4+ T cells sorted from PBMCs after roughly 18-hour stimulation, taken from a patient who received antiretroviral therapy. The sequence was collected from an adult woman with HIV who was CMV-seropositive. The DNA for the CDR3 is TGCGCCAGCAGCACGGGACAGAACAATGAGCAGTTCTTC. It translates to CASSTGQNNEQFF.